The TCR beta chain described here comes from a study of T cell responses to AZD1222 COVID-19 vaccine. Using immunoSEQ multiplex PCR, the repertoire was profiled, and TCRdb retains in-frame clones only, with some absent. The sample includes fewer than 180,000 clones, roughly 94% of them seen just once. CDR1 and CDR2 from the germline V gene are KGHDR and SFDVKD. This CDR3 is built from 15 residues. V was shortened by 4 bases and J by 7 bases, with 18 bases between the two germline ends. The starting material was peripheral blood, obtained on day 0 of AZD1222 vaccination. The chain is built from TRBV24-1 and TRBJ1-2; D possibly corresponds to TRBD1 (5 bases). This sequence was found in an adult in good health. The CDR3 protein is CATSESLGTPGGYTF. CDR3 sequence (DNA): TGTGCCACCAGTGAGTCCTTGGGGACCCCCGGTGGCTACACCTTC.